The clone carrying this T cell receptor beta chain qualifies as medium-sized. The sample is drawn from a study of low-dose radiotherapy and immunotherapy resistance in tumors. Study-level information: Intravenous cyclophosphamide at 200 mg/m2 preceded radiation and immunotherapy by one day, every two weeks.

Gene-specific TRAV and TRBV primers were used for first-strand cDNA, covering alpha and beta chains. A roughly 19-cycle PCR with a constant-region primer and V-primer adapter amplified TCRs. TCRdb re-derived calls from the reads in MiXCR, one entry per CDR3 protein. The top ten clones hold around 6% of a sample with 57,000 or so distinct CDR3 sequences, roughly a quarter of them seen once. The time point here: before trial treatment. This clonotype was obtained from a male donor with prostate cancer. The source was PBMCs, collected before treatment.

In DNA, the CDR3 is TGTGCCAGCTCACTAAAGCCGGGACAGGACGCTGGGGCCAACGTCCTGACTTTC. This translates into CASSLKPGQDAGANVLTF. The chain carries TRBV18 and TRBJ2-6, with 8 bases lining up with TRBD1. This CDR3 contains 18 residues. J gave up 2 bases and V 4 bases, and 10 bases lay outside the gene matches. Germline loops: CDR1 KGHSH, CDR2 LQKENI. Using reference TRBV18 and TRBJ2-6 for the parts outside the CDR3, the full variable domain is NAGVMQNPRHLVRRRGQEARLRCSPMKGHSHVYWYRQLPEEGLKFMVYLQKENIIDESGMPKERFSAEFPKEGPSILRIQQVVRGDSAAYFCASSLKPGQDAGANVLTFGAGSRLTVL.